This T cell receptor (beta chain) was found in a study of blood T cell repertoires in COVID-19. Study details: The United States, Italy and Spain were the sources of the acute and convalescent COVID-19 samples.

Grouping used clinical history reported by participants in a survey and questionnaire. The CDR3 runs to 15 residues. Germline CDR1 reads SGHTS; CDR2 reads YDEGEE. The ends were cut back, 0 bases at V and 8 bases at J, with 17 bases in the middle. Assay: immunoSEQ multiplex PCR; the TCRdb copy retains only in-frame clones and omits some. The sample shows over 150,000 clones, around 79% of them seen only once. The chain is built from TRBV5-8 and TRBJ1-2; D not resolved. Sequencing was performed on PBMCs or T cells enriched from blood (not recorded which). The TCR comes from a woman between 70 and 85 years old in a cohort exposed to, infected with or recovered from COVID-19 (not recorded which). The CDR3 sequence: CASSLGDGIRWGYTF. Here the CDR3 DNA reads TGTGCCAGCAGCTTGGGCGACGGGATCCGGTGGGGCTACACCTTC.